One and the same sample provided the 17 T cell receptor beta chains below, sequenced in a study of CD8+ T cells in alopecia areata. Regarding treatment: oral pan-JAK inhibitor, 5-10 mg twice daily. cDNA prepared by RNA extraction and subsequent reverse transcription served as the template for sequencing. Only in-frame clones appear in the TCRdb table, and some are missing; sequencing was by immunoSEQ multiplex PCR. Here the sample spans about 42,000 clones, roughly 65% being singletons. The sequenced sample was CD8+ T cells sorted from blood, obtained at week 4, from a patient treated with tofacitinib. All receptors come from a human donor with alopecia areata.

The V and J genes are TRBV30 and TRBJ1-1, with D perhaps matching TRBD1 (6 bases). The V gene lost 0 bases and the J gene lost 5 bases, with 16 bases spanning the gap. CDR1 and CDR2 from the germline V gene are GTSNPN and SVGIG (reference sequence). The CDR3 spans 15 residues. The CDR3 protein is CAWSVRARGRTEAFF. Written as DNA, the CDR3 is TGTGCCTGGAGTGTAAGGGCCAGGGGTAGGACTGAAGCTTTCTTT.

This clone has only one observation. The chain employs TRBV7-9 and TRBJ1-2, with unresolved D. Trimming pared 10 bases from V and 3 bases from J, leaving 9 bases between. Per the germline V gene, CDR1 is SEHNR and CDR2 is FQNEAQ (reference sequence). This CDR3 spans 11 amino acids. CDR3 in amino acids: CATSQDYGYTF. The CDR3 nucleotides are TGTGCCACTTCCCAGGACTATGGCTACACCTTC.

The chain has TRBV6-6 and TRBJ2-7; tentatively, D is TRBD2 (6 bases). Per the germline V gene, CDR1 is MNHNY and CDR2 is SVGAGI (reference sequence). The CDR3 totals 14 residues. Deletions cut 2 bases from V and 0 bases from J, with 8 bases between. CDR3 in amino acids: CASSYGGDSYEQYF. CDR3 nucleotides: TGTGCCAGCAGTTACGGCGGGGACTCCTACGAGCAGTACTTC.

The chain employs TRBV4-3 and TRBJ1-2; TRBD1 might be the D (5 bases). There are 15 residues in the CDR3. Trimming stripped 0 bases from V and 7 bases from J, with 15 bases between. Germline-derived CDR1 and CDR2 are LGHNA and YSLEER. CDR3 amino acids: CASSQDGGDYRGYTF. The DNA of the CDR3 is TGCGCCAGCAGCCAAGATGGGGGGGACTATCGTGGCTACACCTTC.

The gene calls are TRBV7-2 and TRBJ2-7; tentatively, D is TRBD2 (6 bases). The CDR3 runs to 14 residues. Between the trimmed V and J ends, which lost 3 bases and 0 bases, there was a span of 9 bases. The germline CDR1 and CDR2 sequences are SGHTA and FQGNSA. Here the CDR3 reads CASSFAGSSYEQYF. In nucleotides, the CDR3 is TGTGCCAGCAGCTTTGCGGGGAGCTCCTACGAGCAGTACTTC.

The V gene is TRBV29-1, the J gene TRBJ2-7; D ambiguous. CDR3 length equals 11 residues. Deletions cut 6 bases from V and 4 bases from J, with 10 bases between. The V gene's germline CDR1 is SQVTM and CDR2 ANQGSEA. CDR3 coding DNA: TGCAGCGTGACCGACGCGTACGAGCAGTACTTC. It codes for CSVTDAYEQYF.

The chain combines TRBV27 with TRBJ2-6, with D tentatively TRBD2 (5 bases). The CDR3 contains 14 residues. CDR1 and CDR2 from the germline V gene are MNHEY and SMNVEV (reference sequence). The V end was cut by 2 bases, the J end by 3 bases, with 5 bases between. The CDR3 loop is CASSLRGGANVLTF. In DNA form, the CDR3 reads TGTGCCAGCAGTTTACGGGGTGGGGCCAACGTCCTGACTTTC.

This chain links TRBV7-2 with TRBJ2-7; tentatively, D is TRBD1 (6 bases). CDR3 size: 15 residues. V was trimmed by 5 bases and J by 2 bases, leaving 16 bases between them. CDR1 is SGHTA and CDR2 is FQGNSA in the germline V gene. The CDR3 DNA sequence: TGTGCCAGCAGCGGTCGGACAGACTCGACCTACGAGCAGTACTTC. It translates to CASSGRTDSTYEQYF.

The genes are TRBV7-9 and TRBJ2-7; weak D call: TRBD1 (5 bases). The ends were cut back, 2 bases at V and 5 bases at J, with 7 bases in the middle. The CDR3 runs 12 residues. Per germline, CDR1 SEHNR and CDR2 FQNEAQ (reference sequence). The chain's CDR3 is CASSLWGHEQYF. The CDR3 DNA reads as TGTGCCAGCAGCTTATGGGGCCACGAGCAGTACTTC.

V is TRBV6-5 and J is TRBJ2-5; the match to TRBD1 covers 9 bases. Germline assignment: CDR1 MNHEY and CDR2 SVGAGI. The CDR3 loop spans 15 amino acids. Trimming cost V 6 bases and J 1 base; bases outside gene matches: 6. CDR3 in amino acids: CASSPTGGTQETQYF. CDR3 coding DNA: TGTGCCAGCAGCCCGACAGGGGGGACCCAAGAGACCCAGTACTTC.

The J gene is TRBJ2-2, the V gene TRBV9; D uncertain. V was clipped by 3 bases and J by 6 bases, with 15 bases between them. CDR3 length: 15 residues. Germline V gives CDR1 SGDLS, CDR2 YYNGEE. The CDR3 region is CASSGIRARAGELFF. CDR3 nucleotide sequence: TGTGCCAGCAGCGGCATTAGGGCGAGAGCCGGGGAGCTGTTTTTT.

V and J are TRBV29-1 and TRBJ2-1; no definite D call. The CDR3 sequence is 12 residues long. V was trimmed by 4 bases and J by 5 bases, leaving 9 bases between them. Germline assignment: CDR1 SQVTM and CDR2 ANQGSEA. CDR3 sequence reads: CSVAPGDNEQFF. The CDR3 coding sequence is TGCAGCGTTGCCCCTGGGGACAATGAGCAGTTCTTC.

This clone was observed a few times. The J gene is TRBJ2-7, the V gene TRBV5-6; D ambiguous. V lost 6 bases to trimming and J lost 2 bases, with 6 bases between them. This CDR3 has 11 residues. Per the germline V gene, CDR1 is SGHDT and CDR2 is YYEEEE. Written as DNA, the CDR3 is TGTGCCAGCACCTCGACCTACGAGCAGTACTTC. Translated: CASTSTYEQYF.

The chain has TRBV5-1 and TRBJ2-7, with 12 positions matching TRBD1. The CDR3 runs to 14 residues. In germline, CDR1 is SGHRS, CDR2 YFSETQ. V lost 4 bases, J lost 6 bases, and 5 bases stayed unmatched. The CDR3 is CASSVGTGGFEQYF. The CDR3 region has the DNA TGCGCCAGCAGCGTCGGGACAGGGGGCTTCGAGCAGTACTTC.

The chain joins TRBV2 to TRBJ2-7; unclear D gene. This CDR3 spans 11 amino acids. The V gene lost 4 bases and the J gene lost 6 bases, with 7 bases spanning the gap. Germline CDR1 is SNHLY and CDR2 is FYNNEI. The CDR3 is CASSGDGEQYF. The CDR3 region has the DNA TGTGCCAGCAGTGGCGATGGCGAGCAGTACTTC. Filled out from reference TRBV2 and TRBJ2-7, the complete variable domain reads EPEVTQTPSHQVTQMGQEVILRCVPISNHLYFYWYRQILGQKVEFLVSFYNNEISEKSEIFDDQFSVERPDGSNFTLKIRSTKLEDSAMYFCASSGDGEQYFGPGTRLTVT.

This clone was observed a few times. The chain has TRBV7-9 and TRBJ1-1; D may be TRBD1 (5 bases). Trimming removed 5 bases at V and 5 bases at J, with 30 bases between. Germline V lookup: CDR1 SEHNR, CDR2 FQNEAQ (reference sequence). The CDR3 consists of 19 residues. CDR3 loop: CASSQSRIGGTAYETEAFF. As DNA, the CDR3 is TGTGCCAGCAGCCAGTCTAGGATCGGGGGAACAGCCTACGAAACTGAAGCTTTCTTT.

This clone was seen a few times. V and J are TRBV16 and TRBJ2-4; D is uncertain. There are 17 residues in the CDR3. V gave up 0 bases and J gave up 0 bases, with 12 bases separating them. Germline loops: CDR1 KGHSY, CDR2 FQNENV. Here the CDR3 DNA reads TGTGCCAGCAGCCAATCGGTCGTTTCAATAGCCAAAAACATTCAGTACTTC. Amino acids: CASSQSVVSIAKNIQYF.